These 21 T cell receptor beta chains were sequenced from one sample in a study of CD8 T cell repertoires and HIV-1 epitope variants. The protocol was immunoSEQ multiplex PCR, while the TCRdb copy is restricted to in-frame clones and leaves out a portion. The repertoire has under 100,000 clones, roughly four fifths of them found once; the top ten carry 25% to 30%. Material for sequencing was uncultured baseline CD8+ T cells from peripheral blood mononuclear cells (PBMCs). These receptors were obtained from a male donor with HIV.

V usage is TRBV6-5 and J usage is TRBJ2-7; maybe TRBD1 (6 bases). The length of the CDR3 is 14 residues. The germline gives CDR1 MNHEY, CDR2 SVGAGI. V shed 10 bases and J shed 5 bases, with 21 bases lying between them. CDR3 sequence: CATQGPGESNEQYF. CDR3 bases: TGTGCCACCCAGGGACCAGGGGAAAGCAACGAGCAGTACTTC.

This chain connects TRBV6-6 to TRBJ1-2, with D unclear. The CDR3 totals 14 residues. Germline CDR1 and CDR2: MNHNY and SVGAGI (reference sequence). V was trimmed by 2 bases and J by 5 bases, leaving 12 bases between them. The CDR3 sequence: CASSYEGRLYGYTF. The CDR3 bases are TGTGCCAGCAGTTACGAAGGACGGTTATATGGCTACACCTTC.

This chain connects TRBV20-1 to TRBJ1-2; weak D call: TRBD1 (5 bases). The CDR3 spans 11 residues. V lost 6 bases, J lost 7 bases, and 12 bases lay in between. Germline V gene lookup returns CDR1 DFQATT and CDR2 SNEGSKA (reference sequence). CDR3 DNA sequence: TGCAGTGCCGTTAACAGGTTTGGCTACACCTTC. Translation: CSAVNRFGYTF.

In this sample, this clone turned up a few times. V is TRBV5-4 and J is TRBJ2-7, with a weak D call TRBD1 (6 bases). Between the trimmed V and J ends, which lost 5 bases and 6 bases, there was a span of 12 bases. The germline CDR1 and CDR2 sequences are SGHNT and YYREEE (reference sequence). The CDR3 covers 12 residues. The CDR3 is CASSPDSGEQYF. The CDR3 bases are TGTGCCAGCAGTCCGGACAGTGGCGAGCAGTACTTC.

The chain has TRBV10-3 and TRBJ2-1; 14 bases are shared with TRBD2. This CDR3 region has 17 residues. The germline gives CDR1 ENHRY, CDR2 SYGVKD. The ends lost 7 bases at V and 6 bases at J; junction bases unmatched: 11. In DNA form, the CDR3 reads TGTGCCATCACCCCAGAGACTAGCGGGAGGGGGTTCAATGAGCAGTTCTTC. Encoded protein: CAITPETSGRGFNEQFF.

This chain joins TRBV5-6 and TRBJ2-7, with 8 nucleotides matching TRBD1. Germline assignment: CDR1 SGHDT and CDR2 YYEEEE. Germline trimming cut 4 bases from V and 1 base from J; bases unmatched to any gene: 10. The CDR3 has 16 amino acids. This CDR3 reads CASSPGGSYISYEQYF. In DNA, the CDR3 is TGTGCCAGCAGCCCAGGGGGCTCTTATATATCCTACGAGCAGTACTTC.

The V gene is TRBV30, the J gene TRBJ1-2; 9 bases match TRBD1. Germline-derived CDR1 and CDR2 are GTSNPN and SVGIG (reference sequence). Unmatched junction bases numbered 26, after V lost 2 bases and J lost 4 bases. The CDR3 has 21 amino acids. Here the CDR3 DNA reads TGTGCCTGGAGTCGATATAGGGGTCTCACCGGGACAGGGAGAAATCTCTATGGCTACACCTTC. Amino acids: CAWSRYRGLTGTGRNLYGYTF.

The CDR3 DNA reads as TGCAGCGTTGTGGGGACACACAACACCGGGGAGCTGTTTTTT. It codes for CSVVGTHNTGELFF. The V and J genes are TRBV29-1 and TRBJ2-2, with a tentative D call TRBD1 (6 bases). The CDR3 is 14 amino acids. Germline V gene sequence: CDR1 SQVTM, CDR2 ANQGSEA. The V and J ends lost 4 bases and 2 bases respectively, with 11 bases between them.

This chain uses TRBV27 with TRBJ1-4; no definite D call. Germline loops: CDR1 MNHEY, CDR2 SMNVEV (reference sequence). This CDR3 comprises 16 residues. V was clipped by 5 bases and J by 5 bases, with 18 bases between them. Here the CDR3 DNA reads TGTGCCAGCAGTCGTTTCGGCCAGGAACGAAATGAAAAACTGTTTTTT. This codes for CASSRFGQERNEKLFF.

This clone was picked up a small number of times. The CDR3 DNA sequence: TGTGCCAGCAGTCTCTACGGGGAGGATCTGAACACTGAAGCTTTCTTT. It codes for CASSLYGEDLNTEAFF. The chain combines TRBV27 with TRBJ1-1; no reliable D call. Germline V CDR1 and CDR2: MNHEY, SMNVEV (reference sequence). Trimming pared 5 bases from V and 0 bases from J, leaving 16 bases between. The CDR3 is 16 residues long.

The genes are TRBV6-5 and TRBJ2-1; tentative D call: TRBD1 (6 bases). CDR3 size: 13 residues. Between the trimmed V and J ends, which lost 6 bases and 11 bases, there was a span of 17 bases. Per the germline V gene, CDR1 is MNHEY and CDR2 is SVGAGI. The CDR3 nucleotides are TGTGCCAGCAGAGATACAGGGATAAGGAAGCAGTTCTTC. This codes for CASRDTGIRKQFF.

V is TRBV7-8 and J is TRBJ2-1, with no clear D. Per germline, CDR1 SGHVS and CDR2 FQNEAQ. V dropped 1 base and J dropped 4 bases, with 8 bases sitting between them. CDR3 length: 14 residues. CDR3 amino acids: CASSLGPRYNEQFF. The CDR3 DNA sequence: TGTGCCAGCAGCTTAGGCCCCAGGTACAATGAGCAGTTCTTC.

The chain recombines TRBV29-1 with TRBJ2-2; D not certain. V lost 7 bases, J lost 5 bases, and 14 bases lay in between. Germline V CDR1 and CDR2: SQVTM, ANQGSEA. This CDR3 is built from 13 residues. CDR3 residues: CSANPLGTGELFF. The CDR3 nucleotides read TGCAGCGCGAATCCTTTGGGGACCGGGGAGCTGTTTTTT.

This clone was detected only once. V gene TRBV9 combines with J gene TRBJ2-1; a weak D match, TRBD1 (8 bases). CDR1 SGDLS and CDR2 YYNGEE come from the germline V gene. The V and J ends lost 3 bases and 6 bases respectively, with 22 bases between them. This CDR3 is 17 amino acids long. The CDR3, as DNA: TGTGCCAGCAGCGCCCTCTGGAGGGGAGGGACAGGCAATGAGCAGTTCTTC. Translated, it gives CASSALWRGGTGNEQFF.

This clone was found a few times. This chain uses TRBV19 with TRBJ2-7; 7 bases fit TRBD2. The ends lost 0 bases at V and 6 bases at J; junction bases unmatched: 11. The CDR3 is 16 amino acids. The V gene's germline CDR1 is LNHDA and CDR2 SQIVND (reference sequence). The CDR3: CASSIDLTSTQGEQYF. As DNA, the CDR3 is TGTGCCAGTAGTATAGACCTGACTAGCACCCAGGGCGAGCAGTACTTC.

The V call is TRBV5-1, the J call TRBJ2-1, with a tentative D call TRBD2 (7 bases). The CDR3 length is 15 residues. CDR1 SGHRS and CDR2 YFSETQ come from the germline V gene. V lost 3 bases and J 7 bases, leaving 17 bases between the germline ends. CDR3 sequence (DNA): TGCGCCAGCAGCTCAGCGGGACATCCAGGGAATGAGCAGTTCTTC. Translation gives CASSSAGHPGNEQFF.

CDR3 nucleotide sequence: TGTGCCAGCAGCTTAAATCCCGCGCCAGGGAAAATAAATACGCAGTATTTT. Translating it yields CASSLNPAPGKINTQYF. The V gene is TRBV7-6, the J gene TRBJ2-3; TRBD1 might be the D (5 bases). This CDR3 contains 17 residues. The germline CDR1 and CDR2 sequences are SGHVS and FNYEAQ. The ends were cut back, 2 bases at V and 7 bases at J, with 22 bases in the middle.

This clone was counted between two and nine times. The chain links TRBV6-6 to TRBJ2-3, with a tentative D call TRBD1 (5 bases). Looked up from germline, CDR1 is MNHNY and CDR2 is SVGAGI (reference sequence). V was trimmed by 0 bases and J by 2 bases, leaving 12 bases between them. The CDR3 length is 16 residues. CDR3 in DNA: TGTGCCAGCAGTTACTCGAAGGGGCTACCCACAGATACGCAGTATTTT. Amino acid sequence: CASSYSKGLPTDTQYF.

The chain couples TRBV27 to TRBJ2-3, with 12 bases lining up with TRBD2. With 4 bases clipped from V and 3 bases from J, the junction kept 5 bases outside the gene matches. From germline, CDR1 is MNHEY and CDR2 SMNVEV (reference sequence). The CDR3 contains 16 residues. This chain's CDR3 is CASSSTSGRWTDTQYF. The CDR3 DNA reads as TGTGCCAGCAGTTCGACTAGCGGGAGATGGACAGATACGCAGTATTTT.

The V gene is TRBV6-1, the J gene TRBJ1-2, with TRBD1 matching over 10 bases. J gave up 8 bases and V 4 bases, and 13 bases lay outside the gene matches. Germline V gene lookup returns CDR1 MNHNS and CDR2 SASEGT. CDR3 length: 16 residues. The CDR3: CASSAPPGQGREGYTF. Written as DNA, the CDR3 is TGTGCCAGCAGTGCCCCACCGGGACAGGGGAGAGAAGGCTACACCTTC.

With regard to this clone: The sample holds other DNA sequences that translate to the same CDR3. V usage is TRBV4-1 and J usage is TRBJ1-6, with TRBD1 as a possible D gene (5 bases). The CDR3 consists of 15 residues. Germline V gene lookup returns CDR1 MGHRA and CDR2 YSYEKL. Trimming removed 4 bases from V and 7 bases from J, with 14 bases in between. CDR3 coding DNA: TGCGCCAGCAGCCTCAGCTCTGGGGCCAATTCACCCCTCCACTTT. It codes for CASSLSSGANSPLHF.